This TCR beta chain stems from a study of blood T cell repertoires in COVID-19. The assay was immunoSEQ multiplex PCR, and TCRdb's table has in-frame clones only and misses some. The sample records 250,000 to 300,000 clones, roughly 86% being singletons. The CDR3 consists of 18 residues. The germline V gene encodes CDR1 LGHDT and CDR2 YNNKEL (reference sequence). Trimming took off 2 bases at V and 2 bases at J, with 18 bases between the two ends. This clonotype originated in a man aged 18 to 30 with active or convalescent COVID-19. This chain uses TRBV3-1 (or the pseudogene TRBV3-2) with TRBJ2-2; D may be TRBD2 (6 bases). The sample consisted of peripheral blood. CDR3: CASSQWVTPGLNTGELFF. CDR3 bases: TGTGCCAGCAGCCAATGGGTTACGCCGGGACTTAACACCGGGGAGCTGTTTTTT.